This T cell receptor (beta chain) originates from a study of blood T cells in healthy people across ages. General observations from the study: Unknown donor CMV status possibly confounded expanded clonotype changes.

A second about 6 to 12 cycle PCR used barcoded and J-beta primers. Each cDNA molecule carried a tag from a template-switch adaptor that contained 12 random nucleotides. Via MiXCR, TCRdb re-called the 5' RACE reads, giving one row per CDR3 protein. The repertoire has about 680,000 distinct CDR3 sequences, about 52% of them found once; the top ten carry roughly 31%. CDR3 size: 14 residues. Trimming cost V 6 bases and J 10 bases; bases outside gene matches: 7. Germline V gene sequence: CDR1 MDHEN, CDR2 SYDVKM. The sample providers were healthy Caucasian people from Russia, aged about 6 to 90. The authors drew 8.5 to 10 milliliters of peripheral blood from each donor. On this clonotype itself: Its antigen is unknown.

The sequenced sample consisted of blood. V gene TRBV28 combines with J gene TRBJ1-6; 9 positions agree with TRBD1. This clonotype was obtained from an older woman in good health. The CDR3 coding sequence is TGTGCCAGCAGCTTCGGACAGGGGCAGTCACCCCTCCACTTT. Translating gives CASSFGQGQSPLHF.